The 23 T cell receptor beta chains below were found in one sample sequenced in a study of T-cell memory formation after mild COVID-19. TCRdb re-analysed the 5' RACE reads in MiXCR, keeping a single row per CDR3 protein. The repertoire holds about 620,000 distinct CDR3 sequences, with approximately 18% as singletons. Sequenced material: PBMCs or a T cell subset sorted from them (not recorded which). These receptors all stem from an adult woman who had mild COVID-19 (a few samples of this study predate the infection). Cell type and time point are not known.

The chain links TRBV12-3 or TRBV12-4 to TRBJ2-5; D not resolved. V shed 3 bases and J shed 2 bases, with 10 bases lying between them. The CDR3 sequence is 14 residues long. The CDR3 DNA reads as TGTGCCAGCAGTTTTGAGGAATCACAAGAGACCCAGTACTTC. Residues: CASSFEESQETQYF.

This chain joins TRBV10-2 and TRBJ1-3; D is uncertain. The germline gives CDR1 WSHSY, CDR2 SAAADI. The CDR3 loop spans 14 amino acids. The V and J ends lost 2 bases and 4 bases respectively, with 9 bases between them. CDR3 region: CASSETKRGNTIYF. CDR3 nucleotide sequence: TGCGCCAGCAGTGAGACAAAGCGGGGAAACACCATATATTTT.

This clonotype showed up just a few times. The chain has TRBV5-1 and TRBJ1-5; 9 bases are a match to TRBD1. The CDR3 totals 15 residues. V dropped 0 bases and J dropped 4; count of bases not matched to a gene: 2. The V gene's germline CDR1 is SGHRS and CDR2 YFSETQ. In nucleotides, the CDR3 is TGCGCCAGCAGCTTGGGGGACAGGGTAAATCAGCCCCAGCATTTT. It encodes CASSLGDRVNQPQHF.

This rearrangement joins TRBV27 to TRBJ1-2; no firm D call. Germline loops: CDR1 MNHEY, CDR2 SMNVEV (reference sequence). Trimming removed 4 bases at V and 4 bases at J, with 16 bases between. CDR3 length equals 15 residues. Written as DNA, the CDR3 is TGTGCCAGCAGTTCATACCGAGAAGTTGGCTATGGCTACACCTTC. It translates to CASSSYREVGYGYTF.

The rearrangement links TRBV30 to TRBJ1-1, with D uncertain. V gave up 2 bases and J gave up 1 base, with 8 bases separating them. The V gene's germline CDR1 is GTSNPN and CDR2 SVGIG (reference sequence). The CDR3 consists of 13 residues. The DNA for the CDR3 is TGTGCCTGGAGTAGGAGGAGGAACACTGAAGCTTTCTTT. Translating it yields CAWSRRRNTEAFF.

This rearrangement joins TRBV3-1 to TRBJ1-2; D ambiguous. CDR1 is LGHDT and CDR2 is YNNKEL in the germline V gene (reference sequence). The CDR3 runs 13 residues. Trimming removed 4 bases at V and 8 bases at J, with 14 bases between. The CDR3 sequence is CASSPPRVDGYTF. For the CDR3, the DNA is TGTGCCAGCAGCCCCCCGAGGGTGGACGGCTACACCTTC.

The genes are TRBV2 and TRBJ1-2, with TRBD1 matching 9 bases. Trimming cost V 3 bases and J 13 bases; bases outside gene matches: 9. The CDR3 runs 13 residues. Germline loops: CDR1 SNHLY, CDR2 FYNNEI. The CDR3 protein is CASSDGTGLFGTF. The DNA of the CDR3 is TGTGCCAGCAGTGATGGGACAGGGCTCTTTGGCACCTTC.

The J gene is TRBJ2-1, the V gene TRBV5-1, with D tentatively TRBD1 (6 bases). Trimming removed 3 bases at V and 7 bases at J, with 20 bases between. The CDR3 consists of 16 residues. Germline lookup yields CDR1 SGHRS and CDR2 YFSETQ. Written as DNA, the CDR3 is TGCGCCAGCAGCTCCCAGGGGACGAGGGTTCGGAATGAGCAGTTCTTC. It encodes CASSSQGTRVRNEQFF.

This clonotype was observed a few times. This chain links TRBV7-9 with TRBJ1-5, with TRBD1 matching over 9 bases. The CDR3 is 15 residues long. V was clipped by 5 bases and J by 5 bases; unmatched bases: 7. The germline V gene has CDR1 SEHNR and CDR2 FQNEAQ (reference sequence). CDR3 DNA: TGTGCCAGCAGCCAGGGACAGGGAAGCCATCAGCCCCAGCATTTT. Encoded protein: CASSQGQGSHQPQHF. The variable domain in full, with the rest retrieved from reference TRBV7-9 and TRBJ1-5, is DTGVSQNPRHKITKRGQNVTFRCDPISEHNRLYWYRQTLGQGPEFLTYFQNEAQLEKSRLLSDRFSAERPKGSFSTLEIQRTEQGDSAMYLCASSQGQGSHQPQHFGDGTRLSIL.

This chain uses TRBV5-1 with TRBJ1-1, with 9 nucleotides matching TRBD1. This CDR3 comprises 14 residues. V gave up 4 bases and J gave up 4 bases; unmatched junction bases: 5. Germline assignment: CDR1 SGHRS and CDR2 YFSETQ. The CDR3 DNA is TGCGCCAGCAGCACCGGGACAGGGACCACTGAAGCTTTCTTT. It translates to CASSTGTGTTEAFF.

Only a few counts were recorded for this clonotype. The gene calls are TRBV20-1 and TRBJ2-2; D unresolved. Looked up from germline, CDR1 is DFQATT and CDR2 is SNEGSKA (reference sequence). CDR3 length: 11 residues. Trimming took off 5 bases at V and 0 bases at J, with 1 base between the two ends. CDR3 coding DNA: TGCAGTGCTGCGAACACCGGGGAGCTGTTTTTT. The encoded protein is CSAANTGELFF.

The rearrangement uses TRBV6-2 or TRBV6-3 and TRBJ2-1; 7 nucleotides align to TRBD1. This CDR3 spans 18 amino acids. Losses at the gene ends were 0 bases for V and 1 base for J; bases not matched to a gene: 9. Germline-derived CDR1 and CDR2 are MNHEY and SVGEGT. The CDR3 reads CASSYSKYRTGSYNEQFF. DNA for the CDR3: TGTGCCAGCAGTTACTCGAAATACAGGACAGGTTCCTACAATGAGCAGTTCTTC.

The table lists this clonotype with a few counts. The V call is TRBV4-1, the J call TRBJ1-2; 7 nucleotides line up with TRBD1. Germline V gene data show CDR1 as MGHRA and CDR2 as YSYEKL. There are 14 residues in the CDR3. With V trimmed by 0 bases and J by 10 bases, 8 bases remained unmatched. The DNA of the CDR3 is TGCGCCAGCAGCCAAGATTGGAGGACAGGACTCTACACCTTC. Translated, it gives CASSQDWRTGLYTF.

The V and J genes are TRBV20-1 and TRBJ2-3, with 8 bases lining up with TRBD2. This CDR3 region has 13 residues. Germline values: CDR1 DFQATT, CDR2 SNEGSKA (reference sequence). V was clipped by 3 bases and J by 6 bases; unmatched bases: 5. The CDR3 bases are TGCAGTGCTAGCGGGAGGGCCGTGGATACGCAGTATTTT. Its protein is CSASGRAVDTQYF.

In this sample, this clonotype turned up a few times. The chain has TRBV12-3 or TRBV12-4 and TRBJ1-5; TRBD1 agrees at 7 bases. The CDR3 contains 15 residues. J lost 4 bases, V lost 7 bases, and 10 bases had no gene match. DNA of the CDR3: TGTGCCAGCATGCGATCCGGGACAGTTAATCAGCCCCAGCATTTT. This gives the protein CASMRSGTVNQPQHF.

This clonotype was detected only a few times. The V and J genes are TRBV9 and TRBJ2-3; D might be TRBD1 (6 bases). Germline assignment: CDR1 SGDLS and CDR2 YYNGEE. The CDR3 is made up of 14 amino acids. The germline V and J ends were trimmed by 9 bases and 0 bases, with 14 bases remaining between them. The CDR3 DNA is TGTGCCACCAACAGGGAGCCGAGCACAGATACGCAGTATTTT. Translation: CATNREPSTDTQYF.

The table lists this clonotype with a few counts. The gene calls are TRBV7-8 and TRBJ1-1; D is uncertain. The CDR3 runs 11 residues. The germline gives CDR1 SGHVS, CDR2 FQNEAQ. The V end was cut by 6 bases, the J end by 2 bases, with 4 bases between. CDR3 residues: CASRTNTEAFF. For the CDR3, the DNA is TGTGCCAGCAGAACAAACACTGAAGCTTTCTTT. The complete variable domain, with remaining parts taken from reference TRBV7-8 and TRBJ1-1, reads GAGVSQSPRYKVAKRGQDVALRCDPISGHVSLFWYQQALGQGPEFLTYFQNEAQLDKSGLPSDRFFAERPEGSVSTLKIQRTQQEDSAVYLCASRTNTEAFFGQGTRLTVV.

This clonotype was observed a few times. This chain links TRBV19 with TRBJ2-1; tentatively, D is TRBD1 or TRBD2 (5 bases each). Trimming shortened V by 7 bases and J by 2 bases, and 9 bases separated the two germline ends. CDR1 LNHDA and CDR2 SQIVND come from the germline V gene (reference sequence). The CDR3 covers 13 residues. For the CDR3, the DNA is TGTGCCAGTACGGGGCCGGCCTACAATGAGCAGTTCTTC. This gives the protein CASTGPAYNEQFF.

In nucleotides, the CDR3 is TGTGCCACCAGCAGAGGGCAGGGGGGGACCTACGAGCAGTACTTC. Its protein is CATSRGQGGTYEQYF. This chain links TRBV15 with TRBJ2-7; D possibly matches TRBD1 or TRBD2 (7 bases each). The V end lost 1 base, the J end lost 2 bases, and 12 bases lay between the germline ends. The CDR3 is 15 amino acids. Germline V gene data show CDR1 as LNHNV and CDR2 as YYDKDF (reference sequence).

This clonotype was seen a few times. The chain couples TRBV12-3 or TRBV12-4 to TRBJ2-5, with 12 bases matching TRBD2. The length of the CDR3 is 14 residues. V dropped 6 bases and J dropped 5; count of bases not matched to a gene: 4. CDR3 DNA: TGTGCCAGCAGCCCTAGCGGGGGGGCGGAGACCCAGTACTTC. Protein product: CASSPSGGAETQYF.

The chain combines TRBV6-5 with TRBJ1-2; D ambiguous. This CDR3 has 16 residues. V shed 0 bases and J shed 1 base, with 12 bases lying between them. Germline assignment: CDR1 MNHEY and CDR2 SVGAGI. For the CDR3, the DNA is TGTGCCAGCAGTTACTCCGAGGCAGTTTTTAACTATGGCTACACCTTC. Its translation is CASSYSEAVFNYGYTF.

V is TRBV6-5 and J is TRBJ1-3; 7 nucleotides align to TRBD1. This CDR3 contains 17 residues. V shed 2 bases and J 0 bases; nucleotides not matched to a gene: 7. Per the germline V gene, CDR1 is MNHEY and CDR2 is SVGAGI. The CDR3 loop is CASSYRRTGGSGNTIYF. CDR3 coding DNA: TGTGCCAGCAGTTACCGTCGGACAGGAGGCTCTGGAAACACCATATATTTT.

The CDR3 here is CATSERSGYSNQPQHF. CDR3 nucleotides: TGTGCCACCAGTGAAAGGTCGGGATATAGCAATCAGCCCCAGCATTTT. The chain is built from TRBV24-1 and TRBJ1-5, with unresolved D. The V and J ends lost 4 bases and 0 bases respectively, with 12 bases between them. The germline V gene encodes CDR1 KGHDR and CDR2 SFDVKD. The CDR3 consists of 16 residues.